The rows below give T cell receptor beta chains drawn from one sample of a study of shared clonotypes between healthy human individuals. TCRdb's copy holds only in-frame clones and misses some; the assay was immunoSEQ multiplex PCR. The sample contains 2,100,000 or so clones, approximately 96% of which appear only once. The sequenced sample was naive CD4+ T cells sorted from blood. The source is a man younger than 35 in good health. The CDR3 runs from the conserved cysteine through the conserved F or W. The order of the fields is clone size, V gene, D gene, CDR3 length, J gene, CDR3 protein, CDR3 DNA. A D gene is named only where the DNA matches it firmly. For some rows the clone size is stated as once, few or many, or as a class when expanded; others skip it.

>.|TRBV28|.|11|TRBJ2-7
CASNSFTEQYF
TGTGCCAGCAATTCTTTTACCGAGCAGTACTTC
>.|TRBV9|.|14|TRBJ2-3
CASSVGAITDTQYF
TGTGCCAGCAGCGTAGGGGCTATCACAGATACGCAGTATTTT
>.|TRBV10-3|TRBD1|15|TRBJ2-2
CAMGTGTGGTGELFF
TGTGCCATGGGTACCGGGACAGGGGGAACCGGGGAGCTGTTTTTT
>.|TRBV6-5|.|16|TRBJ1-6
CASSYVRSSYNSPLHF
TGTGCCAGCAGTTATGTCAGGAGCTCCTATAATTCACCCCTCCACTTT
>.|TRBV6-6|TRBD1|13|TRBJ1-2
CASSYTGDYGYTF
TGTGCCAGCAGTTACACAGGGGACTATGGCTACACCTTC
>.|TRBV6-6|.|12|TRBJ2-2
CASWTVAGELFF
TGTGCCAGCTGGACAGTCGCCGGGGAGCTGTTTTTT
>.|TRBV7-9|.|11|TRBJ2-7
CASSLADEQYF
TGTGCCAGCAGCTTAGCGGACGAGCAGTACTTC
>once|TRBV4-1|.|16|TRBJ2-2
CASSQRRDRTTGELFF
TGCGCCAGCAGCCAAAGACGAGACAGAACGACCGGGGAGCTGTTTTTT
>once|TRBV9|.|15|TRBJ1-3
CASSVAQGPGNTIYF
TGTGCCAGCAGCGTCGCTCAGGGCCCTGGAAACACCATATATTTT
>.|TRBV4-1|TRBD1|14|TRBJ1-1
CASSPDRADTEAFF
TGCGCCAGCAGCCCGGACAGGGCTGACACTGAAGCTTTCTTT
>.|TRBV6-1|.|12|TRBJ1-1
CASTFGYAEAFF
TGTGCCAGCACCTTTGGGTACGCTGAAGCTTTCTTT
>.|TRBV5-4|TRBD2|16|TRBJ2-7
CASSASAGGSSYEQYF
TGTGCCAGCAGCGCGTCAGCGGGAGGTAGCTCCTACGAGCAGTACTTC
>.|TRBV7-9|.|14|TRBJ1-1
CASSLVPGGTEAFF
TGTGCCAGCAGCTTAGTTCCCGGGGGCACTGAAGCTTTCTTT
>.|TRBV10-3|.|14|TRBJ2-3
CAIRPGSSTDTQYF
TGTGCCATCAGGCCAGGGAGTAGCACAGATACGCAGTATTTT
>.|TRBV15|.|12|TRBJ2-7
CATSRESGEQYF
TGTGCCACCAGCAGAGAGTCCGGCGAGCAGTACTTC
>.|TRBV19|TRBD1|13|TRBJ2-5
CATRQGKQETQYF
TGTGCCACCCGACAGGGGAAACAAGAGACCCAGTACTTC